These 16 T cell receptor beta chains share one sample of origin, sequenced in a study of blood T cell repertoires in COVID-19. Sequenced by immunoSEQ multiplex PCR; TCRdb stores in-frame clones only, minus some. The sample includes 200,000 to 250,000 clones, just over 85% of them seen just once. Sample: PBMCs or T cells enriched from blood (not recorded which). The receptors derive from a man in his forties who had recovered from COVID-19.

This clone appeared a single time. The V call is TRBV29-1, the J call TRBJ2-2; a possible D gene is TRBD2 (5 bases). The germline V and J ends were trimmed by 5 bases and 3 bases, with 13 bases remaining between them. The CDR3 has 14 residues. The V gene's germline CDR1 is SQVTM and CDR2 ANQGSEA. The CDR3 sequence: CSVQRQEDTGELFF. CDR3 nucleotides: TGCAGCGTTCAAAGGCAGGAGGACACCGGGGAGCTGTTTTTT.

A single count supports this clone. The chain carries TRBV6-5 and TRBJ2-1, with D tentatively TRBD1 (6 bases). Trimming removed 2 bases at V and 6 bases at J, with 11 bases between. This CDR3 is built from 14 residues. CDR1 and CDR2 (germline): MNHEY, SVGAGI. The CDR3 DNA sequence: TGTGCCAGCAGTTACGGTACAGGGATCAATGAGCAGTTCTTC. It encodes CASSYGTGINEQFF.

The chain couples TRBV19 to TRBJ1-4; D is unresolved. The V end was cut by 1 base, the J end by 5 bases, with 14 bases between. The length of the CDR3 is 16 residues. The germline V gene has CDR1 LNHDA and CDR2 SQIVND (reference sequence). CDR3 loop: CASSIAGSQVNEKLFF. Here the CDR3 DNA reads TGTGCCAGTAGTATAGCGGGGAGCCAGGTCAATGAAAAACTGTTTTTT.

The chain combines TRBV11-3 with TRBJ2-1; TRBD2 agrees at 7 bases. Germline trimming cut 4 bases from V and 4 bases from J; bases unmatched to any gene: 7. Germline CDR1 and CDR2: SGHNT and YENEEA. This CDR3 has 15 amino acids. CDR3 sequence: CASSSRLAGYNEQFF. The DNA of the CDR3 is TGTGCCAGCAGCTCCAGACTAGCCGGGTACAATGAGCAGTTCTTC.

The J gene is TRBJ2-5, the V gene TRBV15; 7 nucleotides line up with TRBD1. J lost 4 bases, V lost 2 bases, and 10 bases had no gene match. Germline assignment: CDR1 LNHNV and CDR2 YYDKDF (reference sequence). This CDR3 comprises 16 residues. The CDR3, as DNA: TGTGCCACCAGCAGACCCTATGAGGGGGCGGGAGAGACCCAGTACTTC. It translates to CATSRPYEGAGETQYF.

This sequence joins TRBV27 and TRBJ2-2; tentative D call: TRBD2 (6 bases). Germline-derived CDR1 and CDR2 are MNHEY and SMNVEV (reference sequence). The CDR3 totals 15 residues. Trimming removed 2 bases from V and 1 base from J, with 8 bases in between. The CDR3 sequence: CASSLLGGNTGELFF. In DNA form, the CDR3 reads TGTGCCAGCAGTTTACTGGGGGGGAACACCGGGGAGCTGTTTTTT.

The chain links TRBV7-2 to TRBJ1-5; possibly TRBD1 for D (6 bases). CDR1 SGHTA and CDR2 FQGNSA come from the germline V gene. The ends were cut back, 1 base at V and 7 bases at J, with 14 bases in the middle. The CDR3 sequence is 15 residues long. The CDR3 region has the DNA TGTGCCAGCAGCTTAGGGCTAACAGGGCAGCAGCCCCAGCATTTT. Its protein product is CASSLGLTGQQPQHF.

The chain is built from TRBV12-5 and TRBJ2-5; tentatively, D is TRBD1 (6 bases). The V gene lost 2 bases and the J gene lost 2 bases, with 15 bases spanning the gap. Germline lookup yields CDR1 LGHNT and CDR2 FRNRAP. The CDR3 extends over 16 amino acids. CDR3 DNA sequence: TGTGCTAGTGGTTTGAAAAACCCAGGACAGCAAGAGACCCAGTACTTC. Amino acid sequence: CASGLKNPGQQETQYF.

This clone occurred a few times. The rearrangement links TRBV6-5 to TRBJ2-3; TRBD1 is a possible D gene (5 bases). The V gene lost 2 bases and the J gene lost 5 bases, with 11 bases spanning the gap. The CDR3 is made up of 14 amino acids. Germline V gives CDR1 MNHEY, CDR2 SVGAGI. Here the CDR3 DNA reads TGTGCCAGCAGTTACGGGGCGGACGGAGATACGCAGTATTTT. Translating it yields CASSYGADGDTQYF.

This clone turned up a few times. The rearrangement uses TRBV4-3 and TRBJ1-1; D might be TRBD1 (6 bases). Germline V gives CDR1 LGHNA, CDR2 YSLEER. CDR3 length equals 14 residues. Trimming removed 8 bases at V and 5 bases at J, with 18 bases between. In DNA, the CDR3 is TGCGCCAGCTCTCAAGACGTACAGGGAACTGAAGCTTTCTTT. Translation: CASSQDVQGTEAFF.

The rearrangement joins TRBV5-7 to TRBJ1-1; weak D call: TRBD1 (6 bases). TRBV5-7 is assigned to the ORF class and has an uncertain function. This CDR3 comprises 16 residues. The V and J ends lost 1 base and 4 bases respectively, with 17 bases between them. The CDR3 sequence: CASSLSQGGKVTEAFF. CDR3 DNA sequence: TGTGCCAGCAGCTTGTCACAGGGAGGGAAGGTCACTGAAGCTTTCTTT.

The gene calls are TRBV7-8 and TRBJ1-1; no reliable D call. Trimming removed 1 base from V and 2 bases from J, with 5 bases in between. The germline V gene encodes CDR1 SGHVS and CDR2 FQNEAQ. The CDR3 loop spans 13 amino acids. CDR3 nucleotides: TGTGCCAGCAGCTTAGACAGTAACACTGAAGCTTTCTTT. Its translation: CASSLDSNTEAFF. Drawing the rest from reference TRBV7-8 and TRBJ1-1, the complete variable domain is GAGVSQSPRYKVAKRGQDVALRCDPISGHVSLFWYQQALGQGPEFLTYFQNEAQLDKSGLPSDRFFAERPEGSVSTLKIQRTQQEDSAVYLCASSLDSNTEAFFGQGTRLTVV.

The sample holds a few counts of this clone. The rearrangement links TRBV19 to TRBJ2-1; 7 bases fit TRBD2. CDR1 and CDR2 (germline): LNHDA, SQIVND (reference sequence). Germline trimming cut 1 base from V and 10 bases from J; bases unmatched to any gene: 4. This CDR3 has 13 residues. CDR3: CASSIGGGSEQFF. The CDR3 nucleotides are TGTGCCAGTAGTATAGGGGGGGGTAGCGAGCAGTTCTTC. The complete variable domain, with remaining parts taken from reference TRBV19 and TRBJ2-1, reads DGGITQSPKYLFRKEGQNVTLSCEQNLNHDAMYWYRQDPGQGLRLIYYSQIVNDFQKGDIAEGYSVSREKKESFPLTVTSAQKNPTAFYLCASSIGGGSEQFFGPGTRLTVL.

CDR3 region: CASSSEGERRFPYEQYF. DNA of the CDR3: TGTGCCAGCAGCAGCGAGGGGGAGCGGCGTTTCCCCTACGAGCAGTACTTC. V and J are TRBV21-1 and TRBJ2-7; the table names TRBD1, a call not compared with the DNA. TRBV21-1 is a known pseudogene. This CDR3 region has 17 residues.

V usage is TRBV5-4 and J usage is TRBJ2-7, with 9 bases identical to TRBD1. The CDR3 runs to 14 residues. Germline trimming cut 5 bases from V and 3 bases from J; bases unmatched to any gene: 6. Germline V gene data show CDR1 as SGHNT and CDR2 as YYREEE (reference sequence). For the CDR3, the DNA is TGTGCCAGCAGTCGGGACAGGGACGACTACGAGCAGTACTTC. Translation gives CASSRDRDDYEQYF.

This clone was counted a single time. The chain carries TRBV4-1 and TRBJ2-5, with D possibly TRBD1 on 5 matching bases. The CDR3 loop spans 18 amino acids. Trimming shortened V by 1 base and J by 0 bases, and 18 bases separated the two germline ends. The germline V gene has CDR1 MGHRA and CDR2 YSYEKL. The CDR3 nucleotides are TGCGCCAGCAGCCAAGTTTCGCAAGGGGTAAGATACCAAGAGACCCAGTACTTC. Translating it yields CASSQVSQGVRYQETQYF.